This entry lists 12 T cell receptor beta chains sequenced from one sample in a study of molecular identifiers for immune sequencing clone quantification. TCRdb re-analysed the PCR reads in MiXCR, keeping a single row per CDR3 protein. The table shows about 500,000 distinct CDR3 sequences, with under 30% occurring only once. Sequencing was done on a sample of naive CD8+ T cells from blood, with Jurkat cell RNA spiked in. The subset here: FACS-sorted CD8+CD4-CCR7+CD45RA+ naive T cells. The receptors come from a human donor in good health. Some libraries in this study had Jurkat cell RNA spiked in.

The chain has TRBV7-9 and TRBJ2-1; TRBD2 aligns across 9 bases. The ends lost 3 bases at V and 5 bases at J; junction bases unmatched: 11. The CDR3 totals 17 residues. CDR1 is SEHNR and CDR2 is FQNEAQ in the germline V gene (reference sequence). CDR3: CASSFAMSSGNDNEQFF. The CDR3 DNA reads TGTGCCAGCAGCTTCGCGATGTCTAGCGGGAACGACAATGAGCAGTTCTTC.

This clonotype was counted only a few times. In nucleotides, the CDR3 is TGTGCCAGCAGCGTAGCCCGGGGAACCGGGGAGCTGTTTTTT. It translates to CASSVARGTGELFF. The genes are TRBV9 and TRBJ2-2; tentatively, D is TRBD2 (5 bases). There are 14 residues in the CDR3. In germline, CDR1 is SGDLS, CDR2 YYNGEE. The V end lost 0 bases, the J end lost 5 bases, and 8 bases lay between the germline ends.

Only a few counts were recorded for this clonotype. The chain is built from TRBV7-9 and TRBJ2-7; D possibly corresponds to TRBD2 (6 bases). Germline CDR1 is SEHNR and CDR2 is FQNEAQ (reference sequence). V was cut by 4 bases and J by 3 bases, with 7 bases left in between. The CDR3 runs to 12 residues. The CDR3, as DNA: TGTGCCAGCAGCTGGGAGGTCTACGAGCAGTACTTC. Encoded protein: CASSWEVYEQYF.

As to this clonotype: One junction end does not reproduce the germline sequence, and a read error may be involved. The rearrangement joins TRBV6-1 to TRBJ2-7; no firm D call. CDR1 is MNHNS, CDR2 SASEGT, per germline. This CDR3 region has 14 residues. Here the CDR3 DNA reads TGTGCCAGCAGTCCTGTCCTGGGATTCTACGATCAGTACTTC. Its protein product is CASSPVLGFYDQYF.

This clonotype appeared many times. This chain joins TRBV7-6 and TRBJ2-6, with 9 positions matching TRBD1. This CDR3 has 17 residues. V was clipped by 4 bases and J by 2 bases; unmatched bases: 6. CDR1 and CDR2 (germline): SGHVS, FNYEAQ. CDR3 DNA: TGTGCCAGCAGCTCGGACAGGGGTATGGCTGGGGCCAACGTCCTGACTTTC. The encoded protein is CASSSDRGMAGANVLTF.

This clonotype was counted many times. DNA for the CDR3: TGTGCCAGCAGCTTGTCGCCAGCGGGATTCACAGATACGCAGTATTTT. Its protein product is CASSLSPAGFTDTQYF. The chain links TRBV5-6 to TRBJ2-3; 7 positions agree with TRBD2. V trimming: 1 base; J trimming: 2 bases; junction bases outside the gene matches: 7. CDR3 length: 16 amino acids. Germline V CDR1 and CDR2: SGHDT, YYEEEE. Together with reference TRBV5-6 and TRBJ2-3, the CDR3 gives the full variable domain: DAGVTQSPTHLIKTRGQQVTLRCSPKSGHDTVSWYQQALGQGPQFIFQYYEEEERQRGNFPDRFSGHQFPNYSSELNVNALLLGDSALYLCASSLSPAGFTDTQYFGPGTRLTVL.

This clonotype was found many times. In DNA form, the CDR3 reads TGTGCCAGCAGCTCCGGCCGGGACATCGAGAGGACAGATACGCAGTATTTT. Translation gives CASSSGRDIERTDTQYF. V usage is TRBV11-2 and J usage is TRBJ2-3, with D perhaps TRBD1 (6 bases). The germline CDR1 and CDR2 sequences are SGHAT and FQNNGV. Trimming pared 4 bases from V and 3 bases from J, leaving 20 bases between. The CDR3 has 17 residues.

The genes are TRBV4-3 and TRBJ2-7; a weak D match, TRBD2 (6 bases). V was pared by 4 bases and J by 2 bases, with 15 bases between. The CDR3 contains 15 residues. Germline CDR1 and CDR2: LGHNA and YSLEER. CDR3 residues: CASSPRLEGTYEQYF. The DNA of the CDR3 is TGCGCCAGCAGCCCGCGACTAGAGGGAACCTACGAGCAGTACTTC.

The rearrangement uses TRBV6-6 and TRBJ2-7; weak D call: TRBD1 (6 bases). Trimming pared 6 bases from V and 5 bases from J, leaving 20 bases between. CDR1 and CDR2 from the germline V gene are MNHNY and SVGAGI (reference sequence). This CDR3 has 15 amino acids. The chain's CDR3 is CASSPGLGRGDEQYF. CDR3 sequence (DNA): TGTGCCAGCAGCCCAGGGTTGGGCAGGGGCGACGAGCAGTACTTC.

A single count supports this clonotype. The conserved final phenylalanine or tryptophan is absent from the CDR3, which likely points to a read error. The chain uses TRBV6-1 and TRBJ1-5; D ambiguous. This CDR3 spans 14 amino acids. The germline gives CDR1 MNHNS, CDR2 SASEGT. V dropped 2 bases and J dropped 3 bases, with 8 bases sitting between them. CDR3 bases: TGTGCCAGCAGTGAAAGTTCTTCCAATCAGCCCCAGCATCTT. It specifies CASSESSSNQPQHL.

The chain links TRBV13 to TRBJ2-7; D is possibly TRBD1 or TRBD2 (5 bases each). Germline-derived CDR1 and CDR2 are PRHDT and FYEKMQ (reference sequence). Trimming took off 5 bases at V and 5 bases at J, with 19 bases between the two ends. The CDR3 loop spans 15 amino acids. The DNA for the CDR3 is TGTGCCAGCAGCCCAGGGAAACCCGGGGCTCACGAGCAGTACTTC. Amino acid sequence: CASSPGKPGAHEQYF. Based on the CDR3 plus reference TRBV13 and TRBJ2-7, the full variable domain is AAGVIQSPRHLIKEKRETATLKCYPIPRHDTVYWYQQGPGQDPQFLISFYEKMQSDKGSIPDRFSAQQFSDYHSELNMSSLELGDSALYFCASSPGKPGAHEQYFGPGTRLTVT.

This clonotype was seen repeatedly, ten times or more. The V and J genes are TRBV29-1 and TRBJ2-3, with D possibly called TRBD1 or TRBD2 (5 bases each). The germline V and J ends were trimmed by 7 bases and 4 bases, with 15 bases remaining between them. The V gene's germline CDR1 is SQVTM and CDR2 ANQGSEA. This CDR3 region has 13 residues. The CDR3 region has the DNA TGCAGCGCGACTACCGAGGGACCAGATACGCAGTATTTT. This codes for CSATTEGPDTQYF.